This entry describes one TCR beta chain. These data are taken from a study of blood T cell repertoires in COVID-19. Sequencing used immunoSEQ multiplex PCR; TCRdb keeps in-frame clones, though not all of them. This sample has under 400,000 clones, with about 90% found just once. CDR1 SGHDT and CDR2 YYEEEE come from the germline V gene. Trimming removed 4 bases from V and 5 bases from J; junction bases left unmatched: 12. The CDR3 contains 16 residues. The sample comprised PBMCs or T cells enriched from blood (not recorded which). The receptor comes from a middle-aged man in a cohort exposed to, infected with or recovered from COVID-19 (not recorded which). This rearrangement joins TRBV5-6 to TRBJ1-5; 7 bases are shared with TRBD1. The CDR3 DNA is TGTGCCAGCAGCACCGGAGGGACAGTTCTGCATCAGCCCCAGCATTTT. Protein sequence: CASSTGGTVLHQPQHF.